A single sample gave rise to the 19 T cell receptor beta chains below, sequenced in a study of shared clonotypes between healthy human individuals. This table comes from immunoSEQ multiplex PCR, and its TCRdb copy is limited to in-frame clones, with some not included. Of over a million clones listed, 96% are singletons. Sequenced sample: naive CD4+ T cells sorted from blood. Indicated subset: CD45RA+ positively selected. Receptors were obtained from a man aged 25 to 45 in good health.

J is TRBJ1-4 and V is TRBV11-3, with D possibly matching TRBD1 (6 bases). The V gene's germline CDR1 is SGHNT and CDR2 YENEEA. With 6 bases removed from V and 5 bases from J, the gap between germline ends came to 16 bases. The CDR3 totals 15 residues. The CDR3 sequence is CASSLGAGSNEKLFF. CDR3 bases: TGTGCCAGCAGTTTGGGGGCTGGGAGCAATGAAAAACTGTTTTTT.

The rearrangement uses TRBV30 and TRBJ2-3, with D possibly TRBD2 on 5 matching bases. Deletions cut 0 bases from V and 4 bases from J, with 20 bases between. CDR1 is GTSNPN and CDR2 is SVGIG in the germline V gene (reference sequence). This CDR3 is 17 amino acids long. The CDR3 protein is CAWSVRRTSQVPDTQYF. As DNA, the CDR3 is TGTGCCTGGAGTGTACGGAGGACTTCGCAGGTCCCAGATACGCAGTATTTT.

The chain combines TRBV6-1 with TRBJ2-7; 7 bases map to TRBD1. CDR3 length: 17 amino acids. Germline trimming cut 4 bases from V and 4 bases from J; bases unmatched to any gene: 16. CDR1 and CDR2 from the germline V gene are MNHNS and SASEGT. The CDR3 protein is CASSGWDRRTVAYEQYF. CDR3 in DNA: TGTGCCAGCAGTGGTTGGGACAGAAGAACGGTGGCTTACGAGCAGTACTTC.

The J gene is TRBJ2-3, the V gene TRBV7-9; D is perhaps TRBD2 (6 bases). V lost 8 bases, J lost 5 bases, and 23 bases lay in between. CDR1 is SEHNR and CDR2 is FQNEAQ in the germline V gene (reference sequence). This CDR3 is 16 amino acids long. The CDR3 nucleotides read TGTGCCAGCGGGGCCCGGGCCCGGGAGATGGGAGATACGCAGTATTTT. Protein sequence: CASGARAREMGDTQYF.

The rearrangement uses TRBV11-3 and TRBJ2-2; TRBD2 matches at 7 bases. The germline CDR1 and CDR2 sequences are SGHNT and YENEEA. The junction had 7 bases not matched to a gene; V was cut back by 5 bases and J by 7 bases. The CDR3 length is 14 residues. In DNA, the CDR3 is TGTGCCAGCAGCAAGAGCGGGGCTAACGGGGAGCTGTTTTTT. This translates into CASSKSGANGELFF.

V gene TRBV5-1 combines with J gene TRBJ1-4, with a weak D call TRBD1 (6 bases). V lost 3 bases and J 8 bases, leaving 11 bases between the germline ends. There are 13 residues in the CDR3. Germline CDR1 is SGHRS and CDR2 is YFSETQ. CDR3 DNA sequence: TGCGCCAGCAGCTCCGCTGGACAGGAAAAACTGTTTTTT. This codes for CASSSAGQEKLFF.

The V gene is TRBV14, the J gene TRBJ2-7; 12 bases align to TRBD2. The CDR3 is made up of 17 amino acids. The V gene end was trimmed by 0 bases and the J gene end by 4 bases; junction bases not matched to a gene: 7. Germline lookup yields CDR1 SGHDN and CDR2 FVKESK. The CDR3: CASSQDGGLAGPYEQYF. The CDR3 DNA reads as TGTGCCAGCAGCCAAGATGGGGGACTAGCGGGTCCTTACGAGCAGTACTTC.

This rearrangement joins TRBV30 to TRBJ2-7; 7 bases line up with TRBD2. With 3 bases clipped from V and 4 bases from J, the junction kept 9 bases outside the gene matches. The germline V gene encodes CDR1 GTSNPN and CDR2 SVGIG (reference sequence). The CDR3 sequence is 14 residues long. CDR3 nucleotides: TGTGCCTGGAGAAATCCGGGAGGTACATACGAGCAGTACTTC. This translates into CAWRNPGGTYEQYF.

This CDR3 reads CASSLTGTSWNEQFF. The CDR3, as DNA: TGTGCCAGCTCACTGACCGGGACTAGCTGGAATGAGCAGTTCTTC. J is TRBJ2-1 and V is TRBV18; 9 bases fit TRBD2. Germline V gene sequence: CDR1 KGHSH, CDR2 LQKENI. The junction had 8 bases not matched to a gene; V was cut back by 4 bases and J by 7 bases. The CDR3 contains 15 residues.

The V call is TRBV5-1, the J call TRBJ2-7; 7 nucleotides match TRBD1. V was pared by 2 bases and J by 1 base, with 6 bases of the junction left unmatched. The CDR3 sequence is 15 residues long. The germline gives CDR1 SGHRS, CDR2 YFSETQ. This CDR3 reads CASSLPTGTSYEQYF. In nucleotides, the CDR3 is TGCGCCAGCAGCTTACCGACAGGGACGTCCTACGAGCAGTACTTC.

CDR3 nucleotide sequence: TGCGCCAGCAGCCAAGAGGTCGGCACCTATGGCTACACCTTC. Translating it yields CASSQEVGTYGYTF. V gene TRBV4-3 combines with J gene TRBJ1-2; D is uncertain. The length of the CDR3 is 14 residues. Germline V gene data show CDR1 as LGHNA and CDR2 as YSLEER. Trimming removed 0 bases from V and 4 bases from J, with 9 bases in between.

The chain is built from TRBV11-2 and TRBJ1-1; TRBD1 agrees at 7 bases. The CDR3 extends over 15 amino acids. Per the germline V gene, CDR1 is SGHAT and CDR2 is FQNNGV. With 5 bases clipped from V and 2 bases from J, the junction kept 8 bases outside the gene matches. The CDR3 is CASSRPGGGNTEAFF. The CDR3 coding sequence is TGTGCCAGCAGCCGACCAGGGGGTGGAAACACTGAAGCTTTCTTT. Based on the CDR3 plus reference TRBV11-2 and TRBJ1-1, the full variable domain is EAGVAQSPRYKIIEKRQSVAFWCNPISGHATLYWYQQILGQGPKLLIQFQNNGVVDDSQLPKDRFSAERLKGVDSTLKIQPAKLEDSAVYLCASSRPGGGNTEAFFGQGTRLTVV.

V is TRBV6-6 and J is TRBJ1-5; D is unclear. Trimming removed 0 bases from V and 1 base from J, with 7 bases in between. The CDR3 contains 15 residues. The V gene's germline CDR1 is MNHNY and CDR2 SVGAGI (reference sequence). The CDR3 DNA reads TGTGCCAGCAGTTACTCCTCGCAAAGCAATCAGCCCCAGCATTTT. Translation: CASSYSSQSNQPQHF.

The chain joins TRBV20-1 to TRBJ2-1; D is unclear. Trimming cost V 1 base and J 14 bases, with 12 bases left between them. CDR3 size: 11 residues. Germline CDR1 DFQATT, CDR2 SNEGSKA (reference sequence). The CDR3 spells CSARVSTKEFF. DNA of the CDR3: TGCAGTGCTAGAGTTTCTACCAAGGAGTTCTTC.

The J gene is TRBJ1-2, the V gene TRBV4-2; no definite D call. The CDR3 has 15 amino acids. From germline, CDR1 is LGHNA and CDR2 YNFKEQ. The germline V and J ends were trimmed by 0 bases and 3 bases, with 11 bases remaining between them. The CDR3: CASSQDASADYGYTF. CDR3 sequence (DNA): TGTGCCAGCAGCCAAGATGCCAGCGCGGACTATGGCTACACCTTC.

The V call is TRBV9, the J call TRBJ2-2; 8 bases map to TRBD2. This CDR3 is built from 16 residues. Germline V CDR1 and CDR2: SGDLS, YYNGEE. Losses at the gene ends were 0 bases for V and 6 bases for J; bases not matched to a gene: 7. Written as DNA, the CDR3 is TGTGCCAGCAGCGTAGATGGGACTAGATCGTCCGGGGAGCTGTTTTTT. Translated, it gives CASSVDGTRSSGELFF.

This clone was detected a few times. The chain joins TRBV29-1 to TRBJ1-2, with D possibly TRBD1 on 5 matching bases. With 6 bases removed from V and 0 bases from J, the gap between germline ends came to 11 bases. Germline-derived CDR1 and CDR2 are SQVTM and ANQGSEA. The CDR3 contains 13 residues. CDR3 sequence reads: CSVTGWANYGYTF. CDR3 DNA sequence: TGCAGCGTCACAGGCTGGGCTAACTATGGCTACACCTTC.

This chain uses TRBV7-9 with TRBJ1-2; TRBD1 agrees at 8 bases. V lost 5 bases, J lost 4 bases, and 6 bases stayed unmatched. The CDR3 length is 14 residues. The V gene's germline CDR1 is SEHNR and CDR2 FQNEAQ (reference sequence). CDR3 DNA sequence: TGTGCCAGCAGCAAGGACAGGGTGGGCTATGGCTACACCTTC. It is translated as CASSKDRVGYGYTF.

The chain combines TRBV7-8 with TRBJ1-1; possible D gene TRBD1, 6 bases. The CDR3 consists of 15 residues. In germline, CDR1 is SGHVS, CDR2 FQNEAQ. V lost 1 base and J 2 bases, leaving 11 bases between the germline ends. For the CDR3, the DNA is TGTGCCAGCAGCTTAGATTACAGGGCTAACACTGAAGCTTTCTTT. It yields the protein CASSLDYRANTEAFF.